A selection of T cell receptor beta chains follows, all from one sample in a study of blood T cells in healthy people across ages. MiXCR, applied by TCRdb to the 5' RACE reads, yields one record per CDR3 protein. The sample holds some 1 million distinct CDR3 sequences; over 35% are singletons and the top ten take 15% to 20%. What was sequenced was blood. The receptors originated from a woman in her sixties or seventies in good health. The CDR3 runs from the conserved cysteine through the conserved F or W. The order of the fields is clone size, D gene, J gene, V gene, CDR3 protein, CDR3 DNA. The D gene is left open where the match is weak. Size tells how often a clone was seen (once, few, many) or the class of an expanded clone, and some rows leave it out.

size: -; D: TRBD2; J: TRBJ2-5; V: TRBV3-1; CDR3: CASSPRLAGVREMETQYF; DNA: TGTGCCAGCAGTCCCCGACTAGCGGGAGTGCGAGAGATGGAGACCCAGTACTTC
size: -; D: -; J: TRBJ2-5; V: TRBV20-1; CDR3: CSARVPGVSEMRETQYF; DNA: TGCAGTGCTAGAGTCCCCGGGGTTTCTGAAATGCGAGAGACCCAGTACTTC
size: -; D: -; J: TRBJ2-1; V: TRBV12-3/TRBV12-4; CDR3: CASSRTAGLYNEQFF; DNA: TGTGCCTCCTCACGGACTGCGGGACTCTACAATGAGCAGTTCTTC
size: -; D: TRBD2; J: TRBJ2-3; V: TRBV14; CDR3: CASSQAGIAGGTDTQYF; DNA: TGTGCCAGCAGCCAAGCGGGAATAGCGGGAGGCACAGATACGCAGTATTTT
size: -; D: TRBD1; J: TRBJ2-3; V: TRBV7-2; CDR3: CASSREGTGTQYF; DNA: TGTGCCAGCAGCCGTGAGGGGACAGGTACGCAGTATTTT
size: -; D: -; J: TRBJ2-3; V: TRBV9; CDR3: CASSVGPRDRYGTDTQYF; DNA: TGTGCCAGCAGCGTAGGGCCCAGGGATAGGTACGGCACAGATACGCAGTATTTT
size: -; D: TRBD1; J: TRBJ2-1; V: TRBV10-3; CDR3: CAISESWQGAYNEQFF; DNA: TGTGCCATCAGTGAGTCGTGGCAGGGGGCGTACAATGAGCAGTTCTTC
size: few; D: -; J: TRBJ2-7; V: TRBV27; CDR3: CASGREYEQYF; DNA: TGTGCCAGCGGAAGGGAGTACGAGCAGTACTTC
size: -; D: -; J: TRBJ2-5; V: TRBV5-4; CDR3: CASSLGPPDQGETQYF; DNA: TGTGCCAGCAGCTTGGGACCGCCGGACCAGGGAGAGACCCAGTACTTC
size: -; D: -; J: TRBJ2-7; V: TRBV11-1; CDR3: CASSLDRGRGRESYEQYF; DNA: TGTGCCAGCAGCTTAGATAGGGGACGGGGTCGGGAAAGCTACGAGCAGTACTTC
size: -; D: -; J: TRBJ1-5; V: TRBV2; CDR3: CASSDGRGNQPQHF; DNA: TGTGCCAGCAGTGACGGCAGGGGAAATCAGCCCCAGCATTTT
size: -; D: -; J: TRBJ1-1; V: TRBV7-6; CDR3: CASSLVVGNTEAFF; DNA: TGTGCCAGCAGCTTAGTAGTTGGGAACACTGAAGCTTTCTTT
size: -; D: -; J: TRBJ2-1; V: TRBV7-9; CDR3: CASSLTGQGPYNELFF; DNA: TGTGCCAGCAGCTTAACTGGCCAGGGGCCCTACAATGAGCTGTTCTTC